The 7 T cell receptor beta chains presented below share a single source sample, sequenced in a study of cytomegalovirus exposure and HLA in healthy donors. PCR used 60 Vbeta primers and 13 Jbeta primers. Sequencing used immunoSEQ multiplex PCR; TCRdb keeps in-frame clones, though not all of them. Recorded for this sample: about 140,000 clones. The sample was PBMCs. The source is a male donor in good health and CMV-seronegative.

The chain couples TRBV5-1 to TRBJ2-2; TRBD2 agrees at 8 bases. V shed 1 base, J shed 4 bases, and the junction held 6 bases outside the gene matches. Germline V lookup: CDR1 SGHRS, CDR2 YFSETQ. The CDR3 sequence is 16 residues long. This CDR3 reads CASSLRKRESTGELFF. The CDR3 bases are TGCGCCAGCAGCTTGAGAAAGCGGGAGTCCACCGGGGAGCTGTTTTTT.

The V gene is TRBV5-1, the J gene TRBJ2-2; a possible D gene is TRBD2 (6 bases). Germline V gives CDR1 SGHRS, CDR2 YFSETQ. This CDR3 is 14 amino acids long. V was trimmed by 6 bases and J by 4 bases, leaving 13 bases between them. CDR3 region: CASTAGRSTGELFF. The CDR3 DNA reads TGCGCCAGCACCGCGGGAAGGAGCACCGGGGAGCTGTTTTTT.

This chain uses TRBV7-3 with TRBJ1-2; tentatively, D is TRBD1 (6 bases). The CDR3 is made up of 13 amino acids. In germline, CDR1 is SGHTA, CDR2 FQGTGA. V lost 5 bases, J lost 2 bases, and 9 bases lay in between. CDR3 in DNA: TGTGCCAGCAGCCCAACAGGGAACTATGGCTACACCTTC. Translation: CASSPTGNYGYTF.

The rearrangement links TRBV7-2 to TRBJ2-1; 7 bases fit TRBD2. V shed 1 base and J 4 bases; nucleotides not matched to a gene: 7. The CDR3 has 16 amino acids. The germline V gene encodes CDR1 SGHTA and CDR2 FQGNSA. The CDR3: CASSLVDSGLYNEQFF. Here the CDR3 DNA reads TGTGCCAGCAGCTTAGTCGATAGCGGGTTATACAATGAGCAGTTCTTC.

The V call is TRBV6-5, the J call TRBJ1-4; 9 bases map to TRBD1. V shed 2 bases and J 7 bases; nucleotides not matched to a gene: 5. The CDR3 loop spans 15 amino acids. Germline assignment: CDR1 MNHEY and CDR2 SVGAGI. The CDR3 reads CASSYNRGRVEKLFF. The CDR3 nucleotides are TGTGCCAGCAGTTACAACAGGGGGCGCGTTGAAAAACTGTTTTTT.

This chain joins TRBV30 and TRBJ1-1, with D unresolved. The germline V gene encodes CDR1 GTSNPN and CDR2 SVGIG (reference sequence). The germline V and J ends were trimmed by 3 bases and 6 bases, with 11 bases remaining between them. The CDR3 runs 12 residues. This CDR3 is CAWSPGSAEAFF. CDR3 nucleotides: TGTGCCTGGAGCCCGGGGTCGGCTGAAGCTTTCTTT.

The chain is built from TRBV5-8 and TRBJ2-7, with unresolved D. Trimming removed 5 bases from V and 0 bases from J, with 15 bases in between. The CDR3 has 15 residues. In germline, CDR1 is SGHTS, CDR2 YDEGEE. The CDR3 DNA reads TGTGCCAGCAGGCGGAGACTGCAGAACTCCTACGAGCAGTACTTC. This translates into CASRRRLQNSYEQYF. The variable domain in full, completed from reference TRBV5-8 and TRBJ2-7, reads EAGVTQSPTHLIKTRGQQATLRCSPISGHTSVYWYQQALGLGLQFLLWYDEGEERNRGNFPPRFSGRQFPNYSSELNVNALELEDSALYLCASRRRLQNSYEQYFGPGTRLTVT.